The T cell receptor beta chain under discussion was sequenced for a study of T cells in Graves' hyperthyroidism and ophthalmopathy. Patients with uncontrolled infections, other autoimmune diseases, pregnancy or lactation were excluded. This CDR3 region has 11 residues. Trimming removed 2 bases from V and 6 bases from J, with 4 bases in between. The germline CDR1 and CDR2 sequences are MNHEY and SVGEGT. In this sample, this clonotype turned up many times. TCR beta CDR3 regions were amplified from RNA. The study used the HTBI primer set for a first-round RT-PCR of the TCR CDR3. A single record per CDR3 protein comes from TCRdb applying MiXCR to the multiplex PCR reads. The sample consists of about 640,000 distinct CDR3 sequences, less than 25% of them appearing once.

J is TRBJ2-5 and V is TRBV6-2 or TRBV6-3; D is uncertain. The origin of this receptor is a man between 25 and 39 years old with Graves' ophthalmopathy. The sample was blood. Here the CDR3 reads CASSYGQTQYF. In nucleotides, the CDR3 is TGTGCCAGCAGTTACGGACAGACCCAGTACTTC.